This is a list of T cell receptor beta chains from one sample in a study of blood T cell repertoires in COVID-19. Measured with immunoSEQ multiplex PCR; TCRdb has only the in-frame clones, and not every one. The sample carries a few hundred thousand clones, roughly 88% recorded once. Sequencing was carried out using peripheral blood. The receptors here all came from a woman in her 70s with acute or convalescent COVID-19. The CDR3 runs from the conserved cysteine through the conserved F or W. Each record gives: J gene, D gene, V gene, clone size, CDR3 DNA, CDR3 protein. A D gene is named only where the DNA matches it firmly. Clone size is given for some rows only: seen once, a few or many times, or a class if the clone is expanded.

TRBJ1-2,TRBD1,TRBV18,-,TGTGCCAGCTCACCACCGACAGGGTTCTATGGCTACACCTTC,CASSPPTGFYGYTF
TRBJ1-2,TRBD1,TRBV12-3/TRBV12-4,-,TGTGCCAGCAGCCCCGGGACAGACGGCGGCTACACCTTC,CASSPGTDGGYTF
TRBJ2-2,TRBD1,TRBV7-3,-,TGTGCCAGCAGCCAAGACCGGGACAGGGTGAACACCGGGGAGCTGTTTTTT,CASSQDRDRVNTGELFF
TRBJ2-7,-,TRBV6-5,-,TGTGCCAGCAGTTACGGCAGACGGGTCTCCTACGAGCAGTACTTC,CASSYGRRVSYEQYF
TRBJ2-3,-,TRBV10-3,-,TGTGCCATCAGTGAGATACGACAGCCCACAGATACGCAGTATTTT,CAISEIRQPTDTQYF
TRBJ1-1,TRBD1,TRBV5-1,-,TGCGCCAGCAGCTCACAGGGGGTTGAAGCTTTCTTT,CASSSQGVEAFF
TRBJ1-6,-,TRBV30,-,TGTGCCTGGAGTCCCCAGGCTGCACCCCTCCACTTT,CAWSPQAAPLHF
TRBJ2-2,-,TRBV10-3,-,TGTGCCATCAGAGGAGGAGCGAACACCGGGGAGCTGTTTTTT,CAIRGGANTGELFF
TRBJ1-2,TRBD1,TRBV4-2,-,TGTGCCAGCAGCCGCGGACAGGGGGCTAACTATGGCTACACCTTC,CASSRGQGANYGYTF
TRBJ2-5,-,TRBV5-1,-,TGCGCCAGCAGCTTGGGAGAGGCGTGGGCCCAGTACTTC,CASSLGEAWAQYF
TRBJ1-1,-,TRBV19,-,TGTGCCAGTATTCGTCGGGGAGCTAACACTGAAGCTTTCTTT,CASIRRGANTEAFF
TRBJ1-2,-,TRBV6-5,-,TGTGCCAGCTTCGGCCAGGGCCCTGGCTACACCTTC,CASFGQGPGYTF
TRBJ1-1,-,TRBV6-5,-,TGTGCCAGCAGTTCCGGGGGAACCGGTATGAACACTGAAGCTTTCTTT,CASSSGGTGMNTEAFF
TRBJ2-1,TRBD2,TRBV6-2/TRBV6-3,-,TGTGCCAGCAGTTACCGGACTAGCGGGGGCAGTGAGCAGTTCTTC,CASSYRTSGGSEQFF
TRBJ1-2,-,TRBV7-8,-,TGTGCCAGCAGCTTAGGGGCGGGCAGTCCCTTTGGCTACACCTTC,CASSLGAGSPFGYTF
TRBJ2-1,TRBD1,TRBV5-1,-,TGCGCCAGCTGGACAGGGGGCTTCAATGAGCAGTTCTTC,CASWTGGFNEQFF
TRBJ1-4,-,TRBV7-6,once,TGTGCCAGCAGCTTAGGGTGGGGGGGCGAAGAAAAACTGTTTTTT,CASSLGWGGEEKLFF